A single T cell receptor (beta chain) is shown here with its context. Its antigen is unknown. TCRdb's copy holds only in-frame clones and misses some; the assay was immunoSEQ multiplex PCR. Here the sample spans 130,000 to 150,000 clones, 86% being singletons. This entry is derived from a study of T cell responses to AZD1222 COVID-19 vaccine. Overall study findings and caveats: The CD4 TCRs associated with vaccination extended across spike and predominated at 160-218 and 743-854. There were mostly white British donors and more females than males, and clonal diversity was possibly underestimated.

V lost 7 bases to trimming and J lost 1 base, with 11 bases between them. CDR3 length equals 14 residues. CDR1 is LGHDT, CDR2 YNNKEL, per germline (reference sequence). The source was peripheral blood, collected 28 days after the second AZD1222 dose. The receptor comes from an adult who received the AZD1222 COVID-19 vaccine. This chain uses TRBV3-1 (or the pseudogene TRBV3-2) with TRBJ1-3, with D possibly TRBD1 on 6 matching bases. This CDR3 reads CASTGAASGNTIYF. CDR3 in DNA: TGTGCCAGCACAGGGGCCGCTTCTGGAAACACCATATATTTT.